Below are 26 T cell receptor beta chains sequenced from a single sample in a study of OX40 agonist ivuxolimab in advanced cancers. Sequencing used immunoSEQ multiplex PCR; TCRdb keeps in-frame clones, though not all of them. The sample contains 75,000 or so clones, approximately 84% of which appear only once. The sample consisted of CD4+ or CD8+ T cells sorted from blood, taken in a trial of the OX40 agonist ivuxolimab. These TCRs come from an adult with an advanced solid tumor such as melanoma, head and neck, liver or kidney cancer.

There are a few counts of this clone. The chain recombines TRBV7-2 with TRBJ2-7; D might be TRBD1 or TRBD2, each matching 5 bases. Germline assignment: CDR1 SGHTA and CDR2 FQGNSA. CDR3 size: 15 residues. The V end was cut by 1 base, the J end by 0 bases, with 10 bases between. In nucleotides, the CDR3 is TGTGCCAGCAGCTTAGGGGACCTACGCTCCTACGAGCAGTACTTC. Its protein is CASSLGDLRSYEQYF. The full variable domain, with the rest looked up from reference TRBV7-2 and TRBJ2-7, is GAGVSQSPSNKVTEKGKDVELRCDPISGHTALYWYRQSLGQGLEFLIYFQGNSAPDKSGLPSDRFSAERTGGSVSTLTIQRTQQEDSAVYLCASSLGDLRSYEQYFGPGTRLTVT.

The V call is TRBV6-6, the J call TRBJ2-5, with 7 bases lining up with TRBD2. V was pared by 6 bases and J by 2 bases, with 3 bases of the junction left unmatched. The CDR3 covers 13 residues. CDR1 and CDR2 (germline): MNHNY, SVGAGI (reference sequence). CDR3 residues: CASRAGDQETQYF. The CDR3 bases are TGTGCCAGCAGGGCGGGGGATCAAGAGACCCAGTACTTC.

This clone came up once. V gene TRBV5-5 combines with J gene TRBJ1-1; 8 positions agree with TRBD1. This CDR3 spans 14 amino acids. Germline trimming cut 3 bases from V and 6 bases from J; bases unmatched to any gene: 7. From germline, CDR1 is SGHKS and CDR2 YYEKEE (reference sequence). CDR3 protein: CASSSGTGFAEAFF. The CDR3 bases are TGTGCCAGCAGCTCCGGGACAGGTTTCGCTGAAGCTTTCTTT.

The rearrangement links TRBV6-5 to TRBJ2-3; D is uncertain. Germline assignment: CDR1 MNHEY and CDR2 SVGAGI. Trimming pared 6 bases from V and 1 base from J, leaving 11 bases between. The CDR3 covers 14 residues. The CDR3 DNA reads as TGTGCCAGCAGCCCCCGGTCGGGCACAGATACGCAGTATTTT. It specifies CASSPRSGTDTQYF.

V is TRBV11-2 and J is TRBJ2-1, with D perhaps given as TRBD1 or TRBD2 (5 bases each). V lost 2 bases to trimming and J lost 7 bases, with 12 bases between them. Germline V gene lookup returns CDR1 SGHAT and CDR2 FQNNGV. The CDR3 runs 14 residues. CDR3 coding DNA: TGTGCCAGCAGCTTAATGGGGGTTCGGAATGAGCAGTTCTTC. This translates into CASSLMGVRNEQFF.

The chain couples TRBV7-2 to TRBJ2-1; TRBD2 matches at 11 bases. Germline CDR1 and CDR2: SGHTA and FQGNSA. Trimming at V came to 1 base and at J to 6 bases, leaving 2 bases not matched to a gene. This CDR3 has 15 residues. The CDR3 sequence is CASSLVTSGSNEQFF. As DNA, the CDR3 is TGTGCCAGCAGCTTAGTAACTAGCGGGAGCAATGAGCAGTTCTTC. Variable domain in full (rest from reference TRBV7-2 and TRBJ2-1): GAGVSQSPSNKVTEKGKDVELRCDPISGHTALYWYRQSLGQGLEFLIYFQGNSAPDKSGLPSDRFSAERTGGSVSTLTIQRTQQEDSAVYLCASSLVTSGSNEQFFGPGTRLTVL.

The chain uses TRBV18 and TRBJ1-1; D gene unclear. Germline values: CDR1 KGHSH, CDR2 LQKENI. Trimming pared 3 bases from V and 0 bases from J, leaving 8 bases between. The CDR3 runs to 14 residues. CDR3 in amino acids: CASSPRGLNTEAFF. The CDR3 DNA sequence: TGTGCCAGCTCACCGCGAGGGTTGAACACTGAAGCTTTCTTT.

J is TRBJ2-7 and V is TRBV18; TRBD2 agrees at 12 bases. This CDR3 is 17 amino acids long. The J segment lost 5 bases and the V segment lost 6 bases, leaving 14 bases of the junction unmatched. From germline, CDR1 is KGHSH and CDR2 LQKENI. The CDR3 sequence: CASSLGTWTSGTDEQYF. The CDR3 nucleotides read TGTGCCAGCTCTCTCGGGACATGGACTAGCGGGACGGACGAGCAGTACTTC.

The chain couples TRBV7-9 to TRBJ2-5; 13 bases are a match to TRBD2. The V and J ends lost 3 bases and 4 bases, in that order; junction bases with no gene match: 5. The CDR3 contains 16 residues. Germline CDR1 and CDR2: SEHNR and FQNEAQ (reference sequence). The CDR3 sequence: CASSFLWTSGGETQYF. The CDR3 DNA sequence: TGTGCCAGCAGCTTCCTATGGACTAGCGGGGGAGAGACCCAGTACTTC.

The chain carries TRBV9 and TRBJ2-1; D unresolved. The CDR3 is made up of 14 amino acids. Germline V gene lookup returns CDR1 SGDLS and CDR2 YYNGEE. Trimming left V 0 bases short and J 5 bases short, with 9 bases between. CDR3 sequence (DNA): TGTGCCAGCAGCGTAGGGGTACGAAACAATGAGCAGTTCTTC. Encoded protein: CASSVGVRNNEQFF.

J is TRBJ2-7 and V is TRBV7-8; D tentatively reads TRBD1 or TRBD2 (6 bases each). The germline V gene has CDR1 SGHVS and CDR2 FQNEAQ. The CDR3 runs to 14 residues. Trimming removed 1 base at V and 4 bases at J, with 11 bases between. CDR3 region: CASSLERGLYEQYF. CDR3 nucleotide sequence: TGTGCCAGCAGCTTAGAACGGGGGCTATACGAGCAGTACTTC.

The chain recombines TRBV6-1 with TRBJ1-4; the D gene is possibly TRBD1 (5 bases). The CDR3 has 16 amino acids. V lost 4 bases and J 0 bases, leaving 12 bases between the germline ends. The germline CDR1 and CDR2 sequences are MNHNS and SASEGT. The CDR3 bases are TGTGCCAGCAGTGTTGTCAGGGACTCAACTAATGAAAAACTGTTTTTT. This encodes CASSVVRDSTNEKLFF.

The chain recombines TRBV5-1 with TRBJ2-1; 11 nucleotides align to TRBD2. V shed 4 bases, J shed 3 bases, and the junction held 3 bases outside the gene matches. From germline, CDR1 is SGHRS and CDR2 YFSETQ. This CDR3 region has 15 residues. The CDR3 DNA is TGCGCCAGCAGCCCGGGACTAGCGGACTACAATGAGCAGTTCTTC. Its translation is CASSPGLADYNEQFF.

This clone was recorded once. V and J are TRBV28 and TRBJ2-5; D possibly corresponds to TRBD2 (5 bases). Trimming shortened V by 4 bases and J by 0 bases, and 12 bases separated the two germline ends. Looked up from germline, CDR1 is MDHEN and CDR2 is SYDVKM. The CDR3 extends over 15 amino acids. In nucleotides, the CDR3 is TGTGCCAGCAGTTACCTAACGGGAAACCAAGAGACCCAGTACTTC. This gives the protein CASSYLTGNQETQYF.

The rearrangement uses TRBV15 and TRBJ1-5; D ambiguous. The germline CDR1 and CDR2 sequences are LNHNV and YYDKDF (reference sequence). V gave up 0 bases and J gave up 7 bases, with 7 bases separating them. This CDR3 comprises 13 residues. The CDR3 DNA follows: TGTGCCACCAGCAGAGATCCGGGACAGCCCCAGCATTTT. This codes for CATSRDPGQPQHF.

V and J are TRBV30 and TRBJ1-6; the D gene is possibly TRBD1 (6 bases). The CDR3 has 13 amino acids. In germline, CDR1 is GTSNPN, CDR2 SVGIG (reference sequence). The germline V and J ends were trimmed by 3 bases and 8 bases, with 11 bases remaining between them. CDR3 nucleotide sequence: TGTGCCTGGAGCCCCGGACAGTATTCACCCCTCCACTTT. Translation gives CAWSPGQYSPLHF.

This clone was detected many times. This sequence joins TRBV4-2 and TRBJ1-3, with unresolved D. The germline V gene has CDR1 LGHNA and CDR2 YNFKEQ. The CDR3 has 13 amino acids. Trimming shortened V by 3 bases and J by 8 bases, and 11 bases separated the two germline ends. CDR3 nucleotides: TGTGCCAGCAGCCAGTCCGGTCGGGACACCATATATTTT. This gives the protein CASSQSGRDTIYF.

The chain combines TRBV9 with TRBJ1-1, with D perhaps TRBD1 (5 bases). V gave up 4 bases and J gave up 3 bases, with 16 bases separating them. Germline CDR1 is SGDLS and CDR2 is YYNGEE. The CDR3 totals 15 residues. CDR3 in amino acids: CASSPLTDVDTEAFF. CDR3 sequence (DNA): TGTGCCAGCAGCCCACTGACAGATGTGGACACTGAAGCTTTCTTT.

The chain recombines TRBV25-1 with TRBJ2-1; D gene uncertain. V gave up 1 base and J gave up 1 base, with 11 bases separating them. This CDR3 has 16 residues. Germline V CDR1 and CDR2: MGHDK, SYGVNS. CDR3 sequence: CASSELGGGSYNEQFF. CDR3 bases: TGTGCCAGCAGTGAATTGGGCGGCGGTTCCTACAATGAGCAGTTCTTC.

The chain couples TRBV19 to TRBJ2-1, with 10 positions matching TRBD2. Germline assignment: CDR1 LNHDA and CDR2 SQIVND (reference sequence). Unmatched junction bases numbered 2, after V lost 8 bases and J lost 7 bases. The CDR3 covers 12 residues. The CDR3 DNA is TGTGCCAGTGGACTAGCGGTAAATGAGCAGTTCTTC. This codes for CASGLAVNEQFF.

The DNA of the CDR3 is TGTGCCAGCAGCCAGAGCAGGGGAAAGAATGAGCAGTTCTTC. Amino acids: CASSQSRGKNEQFF. The chain uses TRBV4-2 and TRBJ2-1, with D possibly matching TRBD1 (6 bases). Trimming removed 3 bases from V and 7 bases from J, with 13 bases in between. The CDR3 loop spans 14 amino acids. Germline CDR1 reads LGHNA; CDR2 reads YNFKEQ.

Here the CDR3 reads CASSFTVNTGELFF. In DNA form, the CDR3 reads TGTGCCAGCAGTTTCACAGTGAACACCGGGGAGCTGTTTTTT. The chain is built from TRBV27 and TRBJ2-2; D is ambiguous. From germline, CDR1 is MNHEY and CDR2 SMNVEV (reference sequence). The V end was cut by 3 bases, the J end by 1 base, with 6 bases between. The CDR3 has 14 residues.

The chain couples TRBV5-4 to TRBJ2-7; TRBD1 agrees at 7 bases. Unmatched junction bases numbered 5, after V lost 3 bases and J lost 5 bases. The germline V gene has CDR1 SGHNT and CDR2 YYREEE (reference sequence). The CDR3 totals 13 residues. CDR3 sequence reads: CASSWGTGDEQYF. In nucleotides, the CDR3 is TGTGCCAGCAGCTGGGGTACAGGGGACGAGCAGTACTTC.

This chain joins TRBV5-6 and TRBJ2-3; 12 bases align to TRBD2. V trimming: 4 bases; J trimming: 5 bases; junction bases outside the gene matches: 5. The CDR3 is 15 residues long. Germline V gene lookup returns CDR1 SGHDT and CDR2 YYEEEE. CDR3 sequence (DNA): TGTGCCAGCAGCCGAGAACTAGCGGGGGGAGATACGCAGTATTTT. Its translation is CASSRELAGGDTQYF. The whole variable domain, remainder taken from reference TRBV5-6 and TRBJ2-3, is DAGVTQSPTHLIKTRGQQVTLRCSPKSGHDTVSWYQQALGQGPQFIFQYYEEEERQRGNFPDRFSGHQFPNYSSELNVNALLLGDSALYLCASSRELAGGDTQYFGPGTRLTVL.

The CDR3 loop reads CASSPSINIGGTDTQYF. DNA for the CDR3: TGTGCCAGCTCACCCTCCATTAACATTGGCGGGACAGATACGCAGTATTTT. The chain joins TRBV18 to TRBJ2-3; tentatively, D is TRBD2 (5 bases). V gave up 3 bases and J gave up 3 bases, with 19 bases separating them. This CDR3 is built from 17 residues. The germline V gene encodes CDR1 KGHSH and CDR2 LQKENI.

The CDR3 DNA reads TGCGCCAGCAGCTTGGAATCCCGCGGGGGGGCCGATACGCAGTATTTT. It yields the protein CASSLESRGGADTQYF. The gene calls are TRBV5-1 and TRBJ2-3, with 9 bases matching TRBD2. The CDR3 length is 16 residues. The ends lost 0 bases at V and 6 bases at J; junction bases unmatched: 8. Per germline, CDR1 SGHRS and CDR2 YFSETQ.